What follows describes a single T cell receptor (beta chain). This entry comes from a study of identical twins. Germline V lookup: CDR1 LGHDT, CDR2 YNNKEL (reference sequence). This CDR3 has 20 residues. The junction had 13 bases not matched to a gene; V was cut back by 6 bases and J by 0 bases. cDNA molecules carried unique molecular identifiers, and template switching added a universal primer site. TCRdb re-analysed the 5' RACE reads in MiXCR, keeping a single row per CDR3 protein. In the table there are fewer than 900,000 distinct CDR3 sequences, around a sixth of which are singletons. A further study also used this sample, focusing on T cells expressing NK-cell markers. That study reports: Roughly 6 donors had dominant NKG2C+ clonotypes that comprised roughly 1.0-7.5% of their CD8+ T cells.

Sequencing was performed on PBMCs. This chain uses TRBV3-1 with TRBJ2-2; 13 bases line up with TRBD2. This receptor was identified in a woman between 18 and 29 years old in good health. CDR3 loop: CASSRIRTSGGHSNTGELFF. In nucleotides, the CDR3 is TGTGCCAGCAGTCGTATTCGGACTAGCGGGGGCCACTCGAACACCGGGGAGCTGTTTTTT.